A selection of T cell receptor beta chains follows, all from one sample in a study of response to subunit inactivated influenza vaccine. Using its own MiXCR run on the RT-PCR reads, TCRdb lists one record per CDR3 protein. The profile shows about half a million distinct CDR3 sequences, 25% of them singletons. The sample in question was CD4+ T cells sorted from PBMCs, obtained 4 to 6 days after vaccination. These receptors were collected from a man aged 50 to 60 who received an inactivated influenza vaccine. CDR3s include the opening cysteine and the closing phenylalanine or tryptophan. D genes are given only for firm matches. Some rows mark clone size as missing; the rest say once, few, many or name a class of expanded clone.

TRBD2	TRBV2	TRBJ2-3	-	CASRSGLVSDTQYF	TGTGCCAGCAGGTCGGGACTAGTCTCAGATACGCAGTATTTT
-	TRBV7-2	TRBJ2-7	few	CASSRGSDVGLTYEQYF	TGTGCCAGCAGCCGGGGGTCGGACGTAGGCCTTACCTACGAGCAGTACTTC
-	TRBV10-3	TRBJ2-5	-	CAITNDRYQETQYF	TGTGCCATCACAAACGACAGGTACCAAGAGACCCAGTACTTC
TRBD1	TRBV7-2	TRBJ2-2	few	CASSLGRGLGIGELFF	TGTGCCAGCAGCTTAGGCAGGGGGCTTGGCATCGGGGAGCTGTTTTTT
-	TRBV20-1	TRBJ2-1	few	CSARGRASYNEQFF	TGCAGTGCTAGAGGCAGGGCGTCCTACAATGAGCAGTTCTTC
-	TRBV20-1	TRBJ2-3	-	CSPLGGATDTQYF	TGCAGCCCGTTGGGCGGAGCCACAGATACGCAGTATTTT
-	TRBV12-3/TRBV12-4	TRBJ2-2	few	CASARSGTGELFF	TGTGCCAGCGCGCGGTCAGGCACCGGGGAGCTGTTTTTT
TRBD1	TRBV29-1	TRBJ2-3	few	CSQRQGPYTQYF	TGCAGTCAGCGACAGGGCCCATATACGCAGTATTTT
TRBD2	TRBV20-1	TRBJ2-1	-	CSAAGVYNEQFF	TGCAGTGCTGCGGGAGTTTACAATGAGCAGTTCTTC
-	TRBV7-9	TRBJ2-3	few	CASSSPGGKDTQYF	TGTGCCAGCAGCTCCCCCGGCGGGAAGGATACGCAGTATTTT
TRBD1	TRBV27	TRBJ2-2	few	CASSLQGQGKAGELFF	TGTGCCAGCAGTCTACAGGGACAGGGCAAGGCCGGGGAGCTGTTTTTT
-	TRBV10-3	TRBJ2-2	-	CAISDHPRAGELFF	TGTGCCATCAGTGACCACCCGAGAGCCGGGGAGCTGTTTTTT
TRBD2	TRBV5-1	TRBJ2-1	-	CASSALAGGGNEQFF	TGCGCCAGCAGCGCACTAGCGGGGGGAGGCAATGAGCAGTTCTTC
TRBD2	TRBV5-1	TRBJ2-3	-	CASSDRTSGGTDTQYF	TGCGCCAGCAGCGATAGGACTAGCGGGGGAACAGATACGCAGTATTTT
-	TRBV20-1	TRBJ1-1	few	CSARDPWTHQAFF	TGCAGTGCTAGAGATCCCTGGACCCATCAAGCTTTCTTT
-	TRBV7-8	TRBJ2-1	few	CASSHRDQYNEQFF	TGTGCCAGCAGCCACAGGGATCAGTACAATGAGCAGTTCTTC
TRBD1	TRBV5-1	TRBJ2-1	-	CASSLTGDNYNEQFF	TGCGCCAGCAGCTTGACAGGGGATAACTACAATGAGCAGTTCTTC
TRBD2	TRBV4-1	TRBJ2-7	-	CASSQDQRGSYEQYF	TGCGCCAGCAGCCAAGATCAGCGGGGCTCCTACGAGCAGTACTTC
-	TRBV29-1	TRBJ1-1	many	CSATQDSAEAFF	TGCAGCGCCACCCAAGACAGCGCTGAAGCTTTCTTT
-	TRBV6-5	TRBJ2-4	-	CASSSVLGVAKNIQYF	TGTGCCAGCAGTTCGGTACTGGGGGTGGCCAAAAACATTCAGTACTTC
-	TRBV12-3/TRBV12-4	TRBJ2-1	-	CASSLGTSERLF	TGTGCCAGCAGTTTAGGGACCTCTGAGCGGCTCTTC
TRBD1	TRBV27	TRBJ2-2	few	CASSAGGRITGELFF	TGTGCCAGCAGTGCAGGGGGAAGGATCACCGGGGAGCTGTTTTTT
-	TRBV24-1	TRBJ2-5	-	CATSDPVVRTQYF	TGTGCCACCAGTGACCCGGTTGTTCGGACCCAGTACTTC